The TCR beta chain described here comes from a study of regulatory T cells in long-lasting Graves disease. Between the trimmed V and J ends, which lost 4 bases and 5 bases, there was a span of 14 bases. From germline, CDR1 is SNHLY and CDR2 FYNNEI. The CDR3 has 14 amino acids. Both iRepertoire HTBI primers and Arm-PCR of CDR3 regions were used to build the TCR beta libraries. TCRdb fed the multiplex PCR reads into MiXCR, producing one record per CDR3 protein. The sample has about 470,000 distinct CDR3 sequences, roughly 20% seen once; the top ten hold 7.8%. Time point meaning: persistent/refractory GD, antithyroid drugs over 5 years with positive TRAb. The authors made the TCR library using RNA they extracted from PBMCs. Study-level results: More public clonotypes were shared by persistent patients (about 3,000) than by new patients (approximately 990). Persistent cases favored TRBV28, TRBJ1-2 and TRBJ2-5.

This clonotype was detected many times. The antigen is unknown. The J gene is TRBJ1-1, the V gene TRBV2; no clear D. The receptor comes from a female donor with Graves disease. The sequences come from peripheral blood mononuclear cells (PBMCs), collected when the disease was refractory, from a patient treated with antithyroid drugs. CDR3 coding DNA: TGTGCCAGCAGTGGACGGGCCCAGAGTACTGAAGCTTTCTTT. This gives the protein CASSGRAQSTEAFF.